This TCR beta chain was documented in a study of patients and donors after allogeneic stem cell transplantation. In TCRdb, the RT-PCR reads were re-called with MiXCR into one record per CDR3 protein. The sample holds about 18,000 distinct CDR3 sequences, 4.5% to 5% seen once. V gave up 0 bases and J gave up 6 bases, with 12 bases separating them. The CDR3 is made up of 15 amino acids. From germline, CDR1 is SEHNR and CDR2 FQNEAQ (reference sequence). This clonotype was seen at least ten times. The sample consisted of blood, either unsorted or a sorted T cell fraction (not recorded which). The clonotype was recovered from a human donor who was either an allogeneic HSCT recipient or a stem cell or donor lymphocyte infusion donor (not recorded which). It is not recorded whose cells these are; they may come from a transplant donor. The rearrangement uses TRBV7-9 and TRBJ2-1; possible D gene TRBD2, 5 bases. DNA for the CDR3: TGTGCCAGCAGCTTAGCTTATCTAGCTCTCAATGAGCAGTTCTTC. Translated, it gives CASSLAYLALNEQFF.